This entry is about one T cell receptor (beta chain). Through negative isolation, CD4+ and CD8+ T cells were obtained, while TEMRA cells were enriched using FACS. The CDR3 runs to 16 residues. The V and J ends lost 4 bases and 0 bases respectively, with 17 bases between them. Germline V lookup: CDR1 SGHNT, CDR2 YYREEE (reference sequence). Random hexamers served to reverse transcribe roughly 0.45 to 1 ug RNA. By means of immunoSEQ multiplex PCR, TCR beta CDR3 spanning 54 Vbeta and 13 Jbeta underwent amplification. TCRdb processed the immunoSEQ multiplex PCR reads anew with MiXCR; each CDR3 protein has one entry. The table records 240,000 or so distinct CDR3 sequences, roughly 95% of them present only once. These data are taken from a study of CD8 T cells in Susac syndrome. About the study: Among the Susac syndrome patients sequenced, six had active disease and roughly 8 were in remission.

Sequencing was performed on CD4+ T cells from PBMCs. The chain carries TRBV5-4 and TRBJ2-7; D is undetermined. The clonotype comes from a human donor with Susac syndrome. The CDR3 bases are TGTGCCAGCAGCCCGTCGAGGACCCCGAGCTCCTACGAGCAGTACTTC. It codes for CASSPSRTPSSYEQYF.